These 28 T cell receptor beta chains were all obtained from the same sample, sequenced in a study of T cells expressing NK-cell markers. TCRdb reworked the 5' RACE reads into one entry per CDR3 protein, no DNA. The table for this sample gives 400,000 to 500,000 distinct CDR3 sequences. Sequencing was carried out using blood T cells: a sorted CD56 or NKG2C T cell subset, CD4+ or CD8+ T cells, or bulk PBMC T cells (not recorded which). The source of these receptors is a woman aged 18 to 75 in good health.

The rearrangement joins TRBV20-1 to TRBJ1-5; the TCRdb call, TRBD1, lacks DNA for checking. This CDR3 has 15 amino acids. Germline-derived CDR1 and CDR2 are DFQATT and SNEGSKA (reference sequence). The CDR3 spells CSAMPRQGAGQPQHF.

The chain uses TRBV19 and TRBJ1-5; the TCRdb D gene call, TRBD1, has no DNA to confirm it. Germline CDR1 is LNHDA and CDR2 is SQIVND (reference sequence). This CDR3 has 16 residues. This CDR3 is CASSISRGTSNQPQHF. Variable domain in full (rest from reference TRBV19 and TRBJ1-5): DGGITQSPKYLFRKEGQNVTLSCEQNLNHDAMYWYRQDPGQGLRLIYYSQIVNDFQKGDIAEGYSVSREKKESFPLTVTSAQKNPTAFYLCASSISRGTSNQPQHFGDGTRLSIL.

The chain couples TRBV9 to TRBJ2-1; TCRdb's D call of TRBD2 is untestable without DNA. The CDR3 covers 14 residues. Germline V lookup: CDR1 SGDLS, CDR2 YYNGEE. This CDR3 is CASSGSGGWNEQFF.

The gene calls are TRBV7-2 and TRBJ1-5. The CDR3 has 15 amino acids. Looked up from germline, CDR1 is SGHTA and CDR2 is FQGNSA. The CDR3 here is CASSSAQGGNQPQHF.

The chain is built from TRBV7-9 and TRBJ2-7. The V gene's germline CDR1 is SEHNR and CDR2 FQNEAQ (reference sequence). The CDR3 has 14 amino acids. The CDR3 loop is CASSQERISYEQYF.

The V call is TRBV3-1, the J call TRBJ2-3; TCRdb's D call, TRBD2, is unchecked because there is no DNA. The CDR3 extends over 16 amino acids. Germline CDR1 LGHDT, CDR2 YNNKEL (reference sequence). The CDR3 sequence is CASSQVPTSSTDTQYF.

V gene TRBV12-3 or TRBV12-4 combines with J gene TRBJ1-2. The CDR3 extends over 11 amino acids. The CDR3: CATPQEGGYTF.

The chain employs TRBV19 and TRBJ2-6; TCRdb's D call of TRBD1 is untestable without DNA. This CDR3 region has 15 residues. From germline, CDR1 is LNHDA and CDR2 SQIVND (reference sequence). CDR3 protein: CASSPTGTGANVLTF.

The chain carries TRBV7-3 and TRBJ2-7; TCRdb designates TRBD2, a call that cannot be tested without DNA. Germline loops: CDR1 SGHTA, CDR2 FQGTGA. The CDR3 is 16 residues long. CDR3 amino acids: CASSTDSRGLVYEQYF.

This rearrangement joins TRBV6-2 or TRBV6-3 to TRBJ2-3. Germline-derived CDR1 and CDR2 are MNHEY and SVGEGT. The CDR3 has 15 amino acids. The chain's CDR3 is CASSYVAATTDTQYF.

V and J are TRBV20-1 and TRBJ2-7; checking the TCRdb D call of TRBD2 is not possible without DNA. The CDR3 has 13 amino acids. Germline CDR1 and CDR2: DFQATT and SNEGSKA (reference sequence). The CDR3 loop reads CSAVSGSLAEQYF.

V and J are TRBV4-3 and TRBJ1-5; the D call from TCRdb, TRBD1, cannot be confirmed without DNA. The CDR3 sequence is 15 residues long. CDR1 is LGHNA, CDR2 YSLEER, per germline. The CDR3 loop reads CASSQERGRNQPQHF.

The chain's CDR3 is CASSYDRETGELFF. The V gene is TRBV6-2 or TRBV6-3, the J gene TRBJ2-2; TCRdb picks TRBD2, but there is no DNA to check that call. CDR1 MNHEY and CDR2 SVGEGT come from the germline V gene. This CDR3 spans 14 amino acids.

The chain's CDR3 is CASSLERGYEQYF. The chain has TRBV5-1 and TRBJ2-7. The CDR3 runs to 13 residues. CDR1 is SGHRS and CDR2 is YFSETQ in the germline V gene.

The chain couples TRBV12-3 or TRBV12-4 to TRBJ1-1; TCRdb's assignment of TRBD1 cannot be checked, as there is no DNA. This CDR3 comprises 11 residues. CDR3 amino acids: CASRQGIEAFF.

The chain uses TRBV7-2 and TRBJ2-3. Germline V lookup: CDR1 SGHTA, CDR2 FQGNSA. There are 13 residues in the CDR3. CDR3: CASSLGRTDTQYF.

The rearrangement links TRBV12-3 or TRBV12-4 to TRBJ1-2; TCRdb's D gene call, TRBD1, goes unchecked for lack of DNA. CDR3 length equals 13 residues. The CDR3 here is CASSQGQPAGYTF.

This chain uses TRBV9 with TRBJ1-1; TCRdb lists TRBD1, though no DNA is available to test this call. Germline V gene data show CDR1 as SGDLS and CDR2 as YYNGEE. The CDR3 totals 17 residues. CDR3 sequence reads: CASSPRQDLRGDTEAFF.

This chain links TRBV11-2 with TRBJ2-5; TCRdb designates TRBD2, a call that cannot be tested without DNA. The CDR3 totals 15 residues. The germline V gene has CDR1 SGHAT and CDR2 FQNNGV. The CDR3 reads CASSLDGTSRETQYF.

The gene calls are TRBV6-5 and TRBJ2-1; TCRdb picks TRBD1, but there is no DNA to check that call. Germline CDR1 is MNHEY and CDR2 is SVGAGI. This CDR3 region has 15 residues. The CDR3 loop reads CASSYGAVGGDEQFF.

The V and J genes are TRBV20-1 and TRBJ2-2; TCRdb's D call, TRBD1, is unchecked because there is no DNA. This CDR3 has 16 amino acids. Germline V gene lookup returns CDR1 DFQATT and CDR2 SNEGSKA (reference sequence). CDR3 in amino acids: CSARRRAIANTGELFF.

The V and J genes are TRBV28 and TRBJ1-2; TCRdb picks TRBD1, but there is no DNA to check that call. CDR3 length: 13 amino acids. Germline CDR1 is MDHEN and CDR2 is SYDVKM. Here the CDR3 reads CASSAGDIYGYTF.

The chain uses TRBV20-1 and TRBJ2-5; TCRdb's D gene call, TRBD2, goes unchecked for lack of DNA. The CDR3 has 16 amino acids. Germline assignment: CDR1 DFQATT and CDR2 SNEGSKA (reference sequence). CDR3 in amino acids: CSAEASGRVSRKTQYF.

The chain recombines TRBV10-2 with TRBJ2-7. This CDR3 is built from 13 residues. Germline V gene lookup returns CDR1 WSHSY and CDR2 SAAADI. The CDR3 protein is CASETSSSYEQYF.

This chain connects TRBV24-1 to TRBJ2-1; TCRdb outputs TRBD2, but without DNA this stays unchecked. The CDR3 spans 15 residues. Looked up from germline, CDR1 is KGHDR and CDR2 is SFDVKD. CDR3 sequence: CATSGWQGLYNEQFF.

The V call is TRBV28, the J call TRBJ2-7; lacking DNA, the TRBD2 call made by TCRdb goes unchecked. The germline V gene encodes CDR1 MDHEN and CDR2 SYDVKM. This CDR3 spans 15 amino acids. The CDR3 here is CASSLNSGSNHEQYF.

The genes are TRBV9 and TRBJ2-1; TCRdb names TRBD1, which stays unverified in the absence of DNA. This CDR3 is built from 15 residues. CDR1 SGDLS and CDR2 YYNGEE come from the germline V gene. CDR3 loop: CASSVYGTTYNEQFF.

This rearrangement joins TRBV6-5 to TRBJ2-7; with no DNA, the TCRdb D assignment of TRBD1 cannot be verified. CDR1 is MNHEY and CDR2 is SVGAGI in the germline V gene. The CDR3 sequence is 15 residues long. The CDR3 here is CASSYGQGASYEQYF.